This passage covers 10 T cell receptor beta chains from one sample sequenced in a study of PD-1 blockade in classical Hodgkin lymphoma (dated by TCRdb to about 2020). The protocol used for the library was the immunoSEQ multiplex PCR assay. What TCRdb holds here is the immuneACCESS table cut down to in-frame rearrangements. Part of the clones is not present; checked against another copy, under half of the missing clones reflect an unresolved V gene, and the others are unexplained. The sample table shows around 36,000 clones, and 85% to 90% are seen once. The ten top clones hold roughly 10% of the sample. This sample's time point label indicates: cycle 1 day 1 (C1D1), immediately before nivolumab initiation. Every trial patient had relapsed following autologous stem cell transplantation, and prior brentuximab vedotin exposure was what differed among cohorts A, B and C. The sample was peripheral blood mononuclear cells (PBMCs), taken at baseline. All receptors come from a human donor with classical Hodgkin lymphoma.

V and J are TRBV2 and TRBJ1-2, with a tentative D call TRBD1 (5 bases). The CDR3 length is 16 residues. Trimming took off 6 bases at V and 4 bases at J, with 21 bases between the two ends. Per the germline V gene, CDR1 is SNHLY and CDR2 is FYNNEI. CDR3 nucleotide sequence: TGTGCCAGCAGGATACGGCGGGGCACCGGACTCTATGGCTACACCTTC. As protein: CASRIRRGTGLYGYTF.

The chain recombines TRBV7-2 with TRBJ2-5, with TRBD1 identical over 7 bases. V lost 4 bases to trimming and J lost 6 bases; unmatched junction nucleotides: 5. Germline V gives CDR1 SGHTA, CDR2 FQGNSA. This CDR3 has 13 amino acids. The CDR3, as DNA: TGTGCCAGCAGCTCCACAGGGGAGCAGACCCAGTACTTC. This encodes CASSSTGEQTQYF. The variable domain in full, with the rest retrieved from reference TRBV7-2 and TRBJ2-5, is GAGVSQSPSNKVTEKGKDVELRCDPISGHTALYWYRQSLGQGLEFLIYFQGNSAPDKSGLPSDRFSAERTGGSVSTLTIQRTQQEDSAVYLCASSSTGEQTQYFGPGTRLLVL.

The V call is TRBV18, the J call TRBJ2-2, with TRBD1 identical over 7 bases. Germline V CDR1 and CDR2: KGHSH, LQKENI. V shed 6 bases, J shed 1 base, and the junction held 5 bases outside the gene matches. The CDR3 is 15 amino acids. The CDR3: CASSRRQGNTGELFF. The CDR3 DNA is TGTGCCAGCTCGCGACGACAGGGGAACACCGGGGAGCTGTTTTTT.

V gene TRBV6-4 combines with J gene TRBJ2-3; the D is unclear. The V and J ends lost 2 bases and 0 bases respectively, with 12 bases between them. Germline CDR1 is MRHNA and CDR2 is SNTAGT. There are 16 residues in the CDR3. CDR3 amino acids: CASSDRLERSTDTQYF. As DNA, the CDR3 is TGTGCCAGCAGTGACAGGCTGGAGAGGAGCACAGATACGCAGTATTTT.

The rearrangement links TRBV29-1 to TRBJ2-5; D could derive from TRBD1 or TRBD2 (5 bases each). Germline-derived CDR1 and CDR2 are SQVTM and ANQGSEA. V was trimmed by 7 bases and J by 1 base, leaving 10 bases between them. The CDR3 consists of 12 residues. The CDR3 DNA is TGCAGCGGAACGGGGCCCCAAGAGACCCAGTACTTC. Translated, it gives CSGTGPQETQYF.

The rearrangement joins TRBV10-3 to TRBJ2-5, with TRBD2 as a possible D gene (6 bases). V gave up 7 bases and J gave up 2 bases, with 14 bases separating them. Germline assignment: CDR1 ENHRY and CDR2 SYGVKD. This CDR3 contains 14 residues. This CDR3 reads CAIKGTVMQETQYF. In DNA form, the CDR3 reads TGTGCCATCAAGGGGACTGTTATGCAAGAGACCCAGTACTTC.

This sequence joins TRBV25-1 and TRBJ2-7, with D unclear. Deletions cut 3 bases from V and 3 bases from J, with 15 bases between. Germline V gene lookup returns CDR1 MGHDK and CDR2 SYGVNS. The CDR3 runs 15 residues. The CDR3 region is CASSDRHRPNYEQYF. CDR3 DNA sequence: TGTGCCAGCAGTGATCGACATCGTCCAAACTACGAGCAGTACTTC.

The chain recombines TRBV5-5 with TRBJ2-5; the D call may be TRBD1 or TRBD2 (5 bases each). CDR3 length: 14 residues. Germline V gene sequence: CDR1 SGHKS, CDR2 YYEKEE (reference sequence). The V end was cut by 1 base, the J end by 1 base, with 8 bases between. CDR3 amino acids: CASSLWGPQETQYF. The CDR3 nucleotides are TGTGCCAGCAGCTTGTGGGGACCCCAAGAGACCCAGTACTTC. The whole variable domain, filled in from reference TRBV5-5 and TRBJ2-5, reads DAGVTQSPTHLIKTRGQQVTLRCSPISGHKSVSWYQQVLGQGPQFIFQYYEKEERGRGNFPDRFSARQFPNYSSELNVNALLLGDSALYLCASSLWGPQETQYFGPGTRLLVL.

The V and J genes are TRBV9 and TRBJ2-3; maybe TRBD2 (5 bases). This CDR3 is built from 13 residues. Germline loops: CDR1 SGDLS, CDR2 YYNGEE. The V end was cut by 2 bases, the J end by 2 bases, with 6 bases between. The DNA of the CDR3 is TGTGCCAGCAGCGTCCTAGCCACAGATACGCAGTATTTT. It yields the protein CASSVLATDTQYF.

This clone was picked up a small number of times. The chain joins TRBV19 to TRBJ2-2, with 9 bases identical to TRBD2. The CDR3 is 14 amino acids. CDR1 LNHDA and CDR2 SQIVND come from the germline V gene (reference sequence). Unmatched junction bases numbered 8, after V lost 7 bases and J lost 8 bases. The CDR3 spells CASKGGRAGGELFF. CDR3 coding DNA: TGTGCCAGTAAGGGCGGGAGGGCCGGTGGGGAGCTGTTTTTT.